This passage covers 8 T cell receptor beta chains from one sample sequenced in a study of metastatic and nonmetastatic thyroid tumors. TCRdb called clones again from the PCR reads with MiXCR. The sample holds about 41,000 clones, 20% to 25% seen once. Treatment of any kind had been given to no patient before thyroid surgery. The sample comprised tumor tissue. The receptors originated from a female donor with papillary thyroid cancer or a benign thyroid nodule (not recorded which). Some clones in this sample may be carry-over from other donors' samples.

The sample holds many counts of this clone. This chain joins TRBV4-1 and TRBJ1-4; the match to TRBD1 covers 8 bases. The CDR3 runs 14 residues. V shed 6 bases and J 6 bases; nucleotides not matched to a gene: 6. Germline values: CDR1 MGHRA, CDR2 YSYEKL. The CDR3 DNA reads TGCGCCAGCAGTCGGGACAGGTTGGATGAAAAACTGTTTTTT. Translation gives CASSRDRLDEKLFF.

The rearrangement uses TRBV11-2 and TRBJ2-7; D call uncertain. V was trimmed by 0 bases and J by 5 bases, leaving 8 bases between them. CDR3 length: 13 residues. Per the germline V gene, CDR1 is SGHAT and CDR2 is FQNNGV. Here the CDR3 reads CASSLERQNEQYF. The CDR3 nucleotides read TGTGCCAGCAGCTTAGAACGGCAGAACGAGCAGTACTTC.

This clone was recorded at least ten times. The gene calls are TRBV20-1 and TRBJ2-3; D ambiguous. CDR1 is DFQATT, CDR2 SNEGSKA, per germline (reference sequence). Trimming cost V 3 bases and J 3 bases, with 4 bases left between them. There are 11 residues in the CDR3. The CDR3 spells CSASLTDTQYF. Written as DNA, the CDR3 is TGCAGTGCTAGTCTAACAGATACGCAGTATTTT.

The table lists this clone with many counts. The V and J genes are TRBV28 and TRBJ1-1, with 8 bases that match TRBD1. Germline trimming cut 3 bases from V and 7 bases from J; bases unmatched to any gene: 7. This CDR3 is 14 amino acids long. Germline loops: CDR1 MDHEN, CDR2 SYDVKM. The CDR3 is CASSLDRALIEAFF. The CDR3 region has the DNA TGTGCCAGCAGTTTGGACAGGGCCCTGATTGAAGCTTTCTTT.

The rearrangement joins TRBV7-2 to TRBJ2-7; a possible D gene is TRBD2 (5 bases). Trimming pared 0 bases from V and 6 bases from J, leaving 9 bases between. CDR3 length: 13 residues. Germline CDR1 reads SGHTA; CDR2 reads FQGNSA. CDR3 nucleotide sequence: TGTGCCAGCAGCTTAGCCCCTAGCTCCGAGCAGTACTTC. Translation: CASSLAPSSEQYF.

V gene TRBV2 combines with J gene TRBJ2-3, with 7 bases that match TRBD2. V lost 3 bases to trimming and J lost 6 bases; unmatched junction nucleotides: 21. The CDR3 runs 19 residues. The germline V gene has CDR1 SNHLY and CDR2 FYNNEI. This CDR3 reads CASSESHRRLALGPDTQYF. CDR3 in DNA: TGTGCCAGCAGTGAGAGCCACCGGAGACTAGCCCTCGGCCCGGATACGCAGTATTTT.

This clone was seen only a few times. The gene calls are TRBV6-5 and TRBJ2-3, with D hard to call. V lost 2 bases and J lost 5, with 5 bases in between. The CDR3 extends over 12 amino acids. The V gene's germline CDR1 is MNHEY and CDR2 SVGAGI. The CDR3 nucleotides are TGTGCCAGCAGTTACGGGAAAGATACGCAGTATTTT. It is translated as CASSYGKDTQYF.

The J gene is TRBJ1-1, the V gene TRBV25-1, with D perhaps matching TRBD1 (6 bases). Germline values: CDR1 MGHDK, CDR2 SYGVNS. V shed 7 bases and J shed 4 bases, with 22 bases lying between them. The CDR3 loop spans 16 amino acids. The CDR3 DNA reads TGTGCCAGCACCTCCCTGGGGGGGCCCGCATCCACTGAAGCTTTCTTT. Translating gives CASTSLGGPASTEAFF. The variable domain in full, completed from reference TRBV25-1 and TRBJ1-1, reads EADIYQTPRYLVIGTGKKITLECSQTMGHDKMYWYQQDPGMELHLIHYSYGVNSTEKGDLSSESTVSRIRTEHFPLTLESARPSHTSQYLCASTSLGGPASTEAFFGQGTRLTVV.